This T cell receptor (beta chain) was captured in a study of blood T cell repertoires in COVID-19. The CDR3 is 15 amino acids. Looked up from germline, CDR1 is MNHEY and CDR2 is SVGAGI. V was cut by 2 bases and J by 1 base, with 9 bases left in between. The repertoire was sequenced with immunoSEQ multiplex PCR; TCRdb's copy has only in-frame clones and lacks some. The profile shows tens of thousands of clones, about 90% of them singletons. This sequence was found in a man in his fifties or sixties with acute or convalescent COVID-19. Sequencing input: peripheral blood. The J gene is TRBJ1-3, the V gene TRBV6-5, with no clear D. Here the CDR3 reads CASSYGYRSGNTIYF. In DNA, the CDR3 is TGTGCCAGCAGTTACGGCTACAGATCTGGAAACACCATATATTTT.